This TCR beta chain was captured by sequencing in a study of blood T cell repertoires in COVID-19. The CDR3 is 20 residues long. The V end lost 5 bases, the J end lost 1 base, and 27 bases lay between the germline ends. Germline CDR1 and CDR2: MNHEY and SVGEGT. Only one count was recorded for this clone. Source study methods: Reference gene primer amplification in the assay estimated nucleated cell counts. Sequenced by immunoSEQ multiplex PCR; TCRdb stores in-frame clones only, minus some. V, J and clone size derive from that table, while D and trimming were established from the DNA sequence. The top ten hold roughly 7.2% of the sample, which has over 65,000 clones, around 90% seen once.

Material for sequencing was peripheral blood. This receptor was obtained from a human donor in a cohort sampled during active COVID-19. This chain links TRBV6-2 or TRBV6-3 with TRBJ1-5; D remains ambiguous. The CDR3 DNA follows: TGTGCCAGCAGTCACCCGTCGGACGGGAGAGATAAGAGGAGCAATCAGCCCCAGCATTTT. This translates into CASSHPSDGRDKRSNQPQHF.